This TCR beta chain was recovered during a study of immune cell composition in non-small cell lung cancer. Method: immunoSEQ multiplex PCR; TCRdb's copy keeps in-frame clones and lacks some. The sample has a few thousand clones, 81% seen once. Trimming took off 0 bases at V and 0 bases at J, with 9 bases between the two ends. The germline V gene has CDR1 SGDLS and CDR2 YYNGEE. The CDR3 contains 16 residues. Sequenced: lung tumor tissue. This TCR was sampled from a human donor with non-small cell lung cancer. This sequence joins TRBV9 and TRBJ1-4; D possibly corresponds to TRBD1 (5 bases). The CDR3 reads CASSVAGQPTNEKLFF. CDR3 sequence (DNA): TGTGCCAGCAGCGTAGCAGGACAACCAACTAATGAAAAACTGTTTTTT.